These T cell receptor beta chains were read from a single sample in a study of blood T cell repertoires in COVID-19. Using immunoSEQ multiplex PCR, the repertoire was profiled, and TCRdb retains in-frame clones only, with some absent. The sample includes 130,000 to 150,000 clones, roughly 85% of them seen just once. Sequences were obtained from peripheral blood. Receptors originate from a human donor with acute or convalescent COVID-19. The donor label of this sample is uncertain. Both conserved end residues are part of each CDR3. The D gene is left open where the match is weak. Size values are once, few and many counts, or a class for expanded clones, and some rows have none.

v_gene	j_gene	d_gene	abundance	CDR3nt	CDR3aa
TRBV6-5	TRBJ1-5	NA	NA	TGTGCCAGCAGTTTCCCTTCCAGGGTGAGCAATCAGCCCCAGCATTTT	CASSFPSRVSNQPQHF
TRBV4-3	TRBJ1-3	NA	NA	TGCGCCAGCAGCCAAGAGCCAAGCACTGGAAACACCATATATTTT	CASSQEPSTGNTIYF
TRBV10-3	TRBJ1-5	TRBD1	NA	TGTGCCACTTGGACAGGGGACGCCGTTAATCAGCCCCAGCATTTT	CATWTGDAVNQPQHF
TRBV29-1	TRBJ2-7	TRBD1	NA	TGCAGCGTGATGACAGGGGCGAGGGGGCAGTACTTC	CSVMTGARGQYF
TRBV15	TRBJ1-3	NA	NA	TGTGCCACCAGCAGAGATTCCGGGACTGGAAACACCATATATTTT	CATSRDSGTGNTIYF
TRBV9	TRBJ2-3	NA	NA	TGTGCCAGCAGCTTGGTGGTGGGGGGTGCAGATACGCAGTATTTT	CASSLVVGGADTQYF
TRBV7-9	TRBJ1-4	NA	once	TGTGCCAGCAGCTTAGAGGACAACTGGGAAAAACTGTTTTTT	CASSLEDNWEKLFF
TRBV19	TRBJ1-6	NA	NA	TGTGCCAGTAGTATGTTCGAGAATTCACCCCTCCACTTT	CASSMFENSPLHF
TRBV7-9	TRBJ1-1	NA	NA	TGTGCCAGCAGCTTAGCCTCCTTTAACACTGAAGCTTTCTTT	CASSLASFNTEAFF
TRBV6-5	TRBJ1-2	TRBD1	few	TGTGCCAGCAGCCGCATACAGGGGGCCTATGGCTACACCTTC	CASSRIQGAYGYTF
TRBV5-6	TRBJ1-1	NA	NA	TGTGCCAGCAGCTTGTTGGGACTCCGGGGTCCTGAAGCTTTCTTT	CASSLLGLRGPEAFF
TRBV7-9	TRBJ1-4	NA	NA	TGTGCCAGCAGCTTAGGGGCGGGGCCTACTAATGAAAAACTGTTTTTT	CASSLGAGPTNEKLFF
TRBV7-9	TRBJ2-3	TRBD2	NA	TGTGCCAGCAGCGGGGATAGCGGGAACACAGATACGCAGTATTTT	CASSGDSGNTDTQYF
TRBV10-1	TRBJ2-1	TRBD2	NA	TGCGCCAGCAGCGGACTAGCGGGAGGAAGCAATGAGCAGTTCTTC	CASSGLAGGSNEQFF
TRBV10-1	TRBJ1-3	TRBD1	NA	TGCGCCAGCAGTGGGGGACAGAACTCTGGAAACACCATATATTTT	CASSGGQNSGNTIYF
TRBV7-2	TRBJ2-1	TRBD2	NA	TGTGCCAGCCGGAAGAGCGGGGGGGAGTCCTACAATGAGCAGTTCTTC	CASRKSGGESYNEQFF
TRBV24-1	TRBJ2-1	NA	NA	TGTGCCACCAGTGATTTGGTGGCAGAGGGTTACAATGAGCAGTTCTTC	CATSDLVAEGYNEQFF
TRBV19	TRBJ1-1	NA	NA	TGTGCCAGTAGTATATTGGGTGAGAGGCCCCGGACTGAAGCTTTCTTT	CASSILGERPRTEAFF
TRBV27	TRBJ2-7	TRBD1	NA	TGTGCCAGCAGTTTATCGATTCGTGGACAGGGGGCTAGGGGGAACGAGCAGTACTTC	CASSLSIRGQGARGNEQYF
TRBV4-3	TRBJ1-2	NA	NA	TGCGCCAGCAGCCAAGATCAACTTTTCGGCTACACCTTC	CASSQDQLFGYTF
TRBV9	TRBJ1-5	NA	NA	TGTGCCAGCAGCGTAGGGGGGGGCAATCAGCCCCAGCATTTT	CASSVGGGNQPQHF
TRBV19	TRBJ2-7	NA	NA	TGTGCCAGTAGTATAGATCTATGGACAGAGCAGTACTTC	CASSIDLWTEQYF
TRBV7-6	TRBJ2-2	NA	NA	TGTGCCAGCAGCTTGGGACACCTGACCGGGGAGCTGTTTTTT	CASSLGHLTGELFF
TRBV4-2	TRBJ1-2	NA	NA	TGTGCCAGCAGCCAAGACCTATGGCAGGGTCACGGCTACACCTTC	CASSQDLWQGHGYTF
TRBV19	TRBJ1-2	NA	NA	TGTGCCAGTAGTATTGAGGGAATCACTGGGGGCTACACCTTC	CASSIEGITGGYTF
TRBV7-3	TRBJ2-1	TRBD2	NA	TGTGCCAGCTCTACTAGCGGGGGGAACAATGAGCAGTTCTTC	CASSTSGGNNEQFF
TRBV7-8	TRBJ1-1	NA	NA	TGTGCCAGCCGGTTGGGCAGGGCCCTCATGAACACTGAAGCTTTCTTT	CASRLGRALMNTEAFF
TRBV24-1	TRBJ1-1	NA	once	TGTGCCACTTCACAGACAGGAGCTGAAGCTTTCTTT	CATSQTGAEAFF
TRBV12-3/TRBV12-4	TRBJ1-2	NA	NA	TGTGCCAGCAGTTTAGGGCAGTTCTATGGCTACACCTTC	CASSLGQFYGYTF
TRBV19	TRBJ2-1	NA	few	TGTGCCAGTGCTTGGGGACTTACCTACAATGAGCAGTTCTTC	CASAWGLTYNEQFF
TRBV4-1	TRBJ2-6	NA	NA	TGCGCCAGCAGGACCAGGGCTGGGGCCAACGTCCTGACTTTC	CASRTRAGANVLTF
TRBV7-2	TRBJ2-3	TRBD2	NA	TGTGCCAGCAGCTTAGCCCGCGGGAGTGCCGATACGCAGTATTTT	CASSLARGSADTQYF
TRBV6-5	TRBJ2-5	NA	NA	TGTGCCAGCAGTTACTCATGGGGGGTCCAAGAGACCCAGTACTTC	CASSYSWGVQETQYF
TRBV7-8	TRBJ2-2	TRBD2	NA	TGTGCCAGCAGCTTAGGGACTAGCGGGAGAATCGGGGAGCTGTTTTTT	CASSLGTSGRIGELFF
TRBV5-1	TRBJ1-3	TRBD1	NA	TGCGCCAGCGGGGACAGCGGGGGAAACACCATATATTTT	CASGDSGGNTIYF
TRBV10-3	TRBJ2-1	NA	NA	TGTGCCATCAGTGACCCCCTAGCAGAGAGCTACAATGAGCAGTTCTTC	CAISDPLAESYNEQFF
TRBV19	TRBJ1-5	TRBD1	NA	TGTGCCAGTAGTTCGCGGAGACAGGGTCTGGGTCAGCCCCAGCATTTT	CASSSRRQGLGQPQHF